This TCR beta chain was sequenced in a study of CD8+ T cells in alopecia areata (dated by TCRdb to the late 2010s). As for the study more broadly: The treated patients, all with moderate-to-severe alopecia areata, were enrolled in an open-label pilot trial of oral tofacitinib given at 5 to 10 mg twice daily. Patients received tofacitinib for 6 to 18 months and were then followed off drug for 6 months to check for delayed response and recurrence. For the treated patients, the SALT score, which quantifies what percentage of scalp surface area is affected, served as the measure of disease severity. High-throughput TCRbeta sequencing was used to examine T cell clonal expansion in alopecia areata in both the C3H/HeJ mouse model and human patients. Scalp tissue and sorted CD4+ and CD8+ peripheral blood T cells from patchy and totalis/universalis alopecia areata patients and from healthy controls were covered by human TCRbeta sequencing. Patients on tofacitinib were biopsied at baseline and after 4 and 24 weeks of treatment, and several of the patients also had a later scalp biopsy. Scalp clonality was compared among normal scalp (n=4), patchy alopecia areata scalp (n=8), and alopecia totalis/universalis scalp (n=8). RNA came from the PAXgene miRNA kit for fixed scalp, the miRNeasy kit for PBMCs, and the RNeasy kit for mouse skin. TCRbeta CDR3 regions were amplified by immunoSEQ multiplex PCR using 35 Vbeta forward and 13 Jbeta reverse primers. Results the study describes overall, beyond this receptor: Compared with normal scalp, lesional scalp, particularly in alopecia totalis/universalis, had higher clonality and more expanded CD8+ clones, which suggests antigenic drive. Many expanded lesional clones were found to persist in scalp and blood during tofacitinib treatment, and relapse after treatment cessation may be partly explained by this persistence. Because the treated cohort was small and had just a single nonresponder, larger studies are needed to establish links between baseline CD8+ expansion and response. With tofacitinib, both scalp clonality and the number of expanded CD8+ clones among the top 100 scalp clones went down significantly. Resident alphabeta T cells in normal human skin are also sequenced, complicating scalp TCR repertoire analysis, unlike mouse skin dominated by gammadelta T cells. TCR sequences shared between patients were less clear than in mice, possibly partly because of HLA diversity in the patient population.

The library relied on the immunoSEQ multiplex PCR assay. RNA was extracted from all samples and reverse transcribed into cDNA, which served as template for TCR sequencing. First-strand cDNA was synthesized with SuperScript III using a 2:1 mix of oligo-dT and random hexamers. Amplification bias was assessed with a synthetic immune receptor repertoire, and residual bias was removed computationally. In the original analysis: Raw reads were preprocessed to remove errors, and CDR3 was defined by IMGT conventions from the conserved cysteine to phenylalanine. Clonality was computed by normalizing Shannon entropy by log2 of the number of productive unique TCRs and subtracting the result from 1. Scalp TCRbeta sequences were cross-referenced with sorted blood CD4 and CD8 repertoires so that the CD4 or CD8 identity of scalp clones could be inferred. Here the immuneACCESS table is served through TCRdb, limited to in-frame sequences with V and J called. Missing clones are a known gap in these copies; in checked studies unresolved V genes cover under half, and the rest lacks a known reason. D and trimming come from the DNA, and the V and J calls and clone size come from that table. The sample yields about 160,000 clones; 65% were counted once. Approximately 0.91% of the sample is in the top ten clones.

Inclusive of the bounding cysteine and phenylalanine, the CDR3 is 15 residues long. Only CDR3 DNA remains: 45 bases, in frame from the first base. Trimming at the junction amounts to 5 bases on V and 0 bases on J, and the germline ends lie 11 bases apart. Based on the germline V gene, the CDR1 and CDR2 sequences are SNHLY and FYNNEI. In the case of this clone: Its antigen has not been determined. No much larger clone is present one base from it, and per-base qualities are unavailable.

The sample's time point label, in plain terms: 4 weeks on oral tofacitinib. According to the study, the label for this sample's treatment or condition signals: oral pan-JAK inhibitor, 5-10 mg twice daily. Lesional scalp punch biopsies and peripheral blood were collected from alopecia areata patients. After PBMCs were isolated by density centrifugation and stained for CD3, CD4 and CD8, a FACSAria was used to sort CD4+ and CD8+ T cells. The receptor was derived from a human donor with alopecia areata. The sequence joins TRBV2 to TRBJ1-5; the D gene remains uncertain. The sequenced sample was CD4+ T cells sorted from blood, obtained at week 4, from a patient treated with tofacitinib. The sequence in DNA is TGTGCCAGCAGTTCATCCGGATCTAGCAATCAGCCCCAGCATTTT. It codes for CASSSSGSSNQPQHF.